The next 22 T cell receptor beta chains were all read from a single sample in a study of immune characterization of retroperitoneal liposarcoma (dated by TCRdb to 2018 to 2020). Library generation was performed with PCR. The sample was run on a NextSeq 500. Clones were called with MiXCR by TCRdb after fastp trimmed the public reads at Q25, and only in-frame beta chains were retained. When rows share a CDR3 protein, they turn into one entry using the most common DNA and genes. The sample data list about 10,000 distinct CDR3 sequences, and roughly a third of these were observed just once. The biggest ten clones account for roughly a tenth of the sample. Sequencing was carried out using tumor tissue. The origin of the receptors is a female donor with retroperitoneal liposarcoma.

The CDR3 sequence is CASSLTATYGYTF. The CDR3 DNA is TGTGCCAGCAGTTTGACAGCGACCTATGGCTACACCTTC. V and J are TRBV28 and TRBJ1-2, with D tentatively TRBD1 (5 bases). CDR3 length: 13 residues. Per the germline V gene, CDR1 is MDHEN and CDR2 is SYDVKM. Trimming shortened V by 3 bases and J by 4 bases, and 9 bases separated the two germline ends.

This clonotype turned up a few times. This chain connects TRBV6-1 to TRBJ2-5; 8 bases match TRBD1. With the DNA end fitting TRBJ2-7 better, the J assignment may be wrong. Looked up from germline, CDR1 is MNHNS and CDR2 is SASEGT. The CDR3 extends over 13 amino acids. The chain's CDR3 is CASSRTGPYEQYF. The CDR3 region has the DNA TGTGCCAGCAGTAGGACAGGGCCCTACGAGCAGTACTTC.

The sample holds many counts of this clonotype. J is TRBJ2-1 and V is TRBV6-1, with 9 bases aligning to TRBD2. This CDR3 is 15 amino acids long. The germline gives CDR1 MNHNS, CDR2 SASEGT. V shed 2 bases and J 10 bases; nucleotides not matched to a gene: 9. The CDR3 region has the DNA TGTGCCAGCAGTGAATTTAGCGGGAGCTCCTACGAGCAGTTCTTC. Translated: CASSEFSGSSYEQFF.

This sequence joins TRBV11-2 and TRBJ2-5; 8 bases fit TRBD2. Losses at the gene ends were 1 base for V and 3 bases for J; bases not matched to a gene: 1. Germline CDR1 is SGHAT and CDR2 is FQNNGV. This CDR3 is built from 14 residues. The CDR3 loop reads CASSLVLAEETQYF. The CDR3 nucleotides read TGTGCCAGCAGCTTAGTACTAGCGGAAGAGACCCAGTACTTC.

The chain employs TRBV27 and TRBJ2-3, with D unclear. The CDR3 sequence is 12 residues long. V dropped 4 bases and J dropped 3 bases, with 5 bases sitting between them. Germline V CDR1 and CDR2: MNHEY, SMNVEV (reference sequence). DNA for the CDR3: TGTGCCAGCAGTTCCTTTACAGATACGCAGTATTTT. It specifies CASSSFTDTQYF.

The chain uses TRBV6-1 and TRBJ2-6; possible D gene TRBD1, 5 bases. CDR1 and CDR2 from the germline V gene are MNHNS and SASEGT. There are 19 residues in the CDR3. Trimming shortened V by 5 bases and J by 0 bases, and 20 bases separated the two germline ends. The CDR3 DNA reads TGTGCCAGCAGTTCGCCGACAGCAAAGACAACCTCTGGGGCCAACGTCCTGACTTTC. Its translation is CASSSPTAKTTSGANVLTF.

This clonotype was detected a few times. V is TRBV6-1 and J is TRBJ2-1; 7 nucleotides align to TRBD2. The CDR3 has 13 amino acids. After removal of 8 bases from V and 7 bases from J, the junction contained 8 bases not matched to a gene. In germline, CDR1 is MNHNS, CDR2 SASEGT. CDR3 sequence reads: CASGSLGGNEQFF. Written as DNA, the CDR3 is TGTGCCAGCGGGTCCCTGGGGGGGAATGAGCAGTTCTTC.

V and J are TRBV6-1 and TRBJ2-6; D call uncertain. The germline V gene encodes CDR1 MNHNS and CDR2 SASEGT. The CDR3 is 15 amino acids. V was clipped by 4 bases and J by 3 bases, with 10 bases between them. The CDR3 here is CASSVSSGGANVLTF. In DNA form, the CDR3 reads TGTGCCAGCAGTGTCTCGTCAGGTGGGGCCAACGTCCTGACTTTC.

This clonotype has only a few counts. The chain is built from TRBV12-3 or TRBV12-4 and TRBJ2-5; D is unclear. The tail of the sequence fits TRBJ2-1 better, so the J call may be wrong. There are 14 residues in the CDR3. The CDR3 reads CASSFDGSKNIQFF. The CDR3 DNA sequence: TGTGCCAGCAGTTTTGATGGCAGCAAAAACATTCAGTTCTTC.

This chain uses TRBV6-1 with TRBJ2-7; D is perhaps TRBD1 (5 bases). The V and J ends lost 6 bases and 2 bases respectively, with 17 bases between them. The CDR3 extends over 15 amino acids. CDR1 and CDR2 from the germline V gene are MNHNS and SASEGT. This CDR3 is CASSPQGTAPYEQYF. CDR3 nucleotides: TGTGCCAGCAGCCCCCAGGGTACTGCTCCCTACGAGCAGTACTTC.

The gene calls are TRBV5-1 and TRBJ2-2; D unclear. CDR1 and CDR2 (germline): SGHRS, YFSETQ. There are 13 residues in the CDR3. V was pared by 3 bases and J by 6 bases, with 9 bases between. The CDR3 is CASSSLGSGELFF. For the CDR3, the DNA is TGCGCCAGCAGCTCTCTTGGGTCCGGGGAGCTGTTTTTT.

Judged by abundance, this clonotype is medium-sized. The V gene is TRBV6-1, the J gene TRBJ2-1; D gene unclear. The end of the DNA is better explained by TRBJ2-7, so the J call may be wrong. The CDR3 spans 13 residues. The germline V gene encodes CDR1 MNHNS and CDR2 SASEGT. The CDR3 bases are TGTGCCAGCAGTGAGGGTCAGACCTACGAGCAGTACTTC. This translates into CASSEGQTYEQYF.

This clonotype is judged medium-sized. The chain has TRBV6-6 and TRBJ2-5; no clear D. Deletions cut 0 bases from V and 1 base from J, with 3 bases between. Germline V CDR1 and CDR2: MNHNY, SVGAGI (reference sequence). The CDR3 has 13 amino acids. CDR3: CASSYSAQETQYF. For the CDR3, the DNA is TGTGCCAGCAGTTACTCGGCCCAAGAGACCCAGTACTTC.

This chain uses TRBV12-3 or TRBV12-4 with TRBJ2-3; a weak D match, TRBD2 (5 bases). V dropped 2 bases and J dropped 1 base, with 16 bases sitting between them. CDR3 size: 17 residues. This CDR3 is CASSLRGYLSGTDTQYF. As DNA, the CDR3 is TGTGCCAGCAGTTTAAGAGGGTACCTCTCGGGCACAGATACGCAGTATTTT.

This clonotype appeared a few times. The gene calls are TRBV12-3 or TRBV12-4 and TRBJ2-4, with a weak D call TRBD1 (6 bases). V was pared by 3 bases and J by 1 base, with 7 bases between. This CDR3 is 14 amino acids long. CDR3 amino acids: CASSLGAAKNIQYF. The CDR3 DNA follows: TGTGCCAGCAGTTTGGGGGCCGCCAAAAACATTCAGTACTTC.

This clonotype qualifies as medium-sized. V usage is TRBV6-1 and J usage is TRBJ2-1; D possibly matches TRBD1 or TRBD2 (5 bases each). Near its end, the DNA agrees better with TRBJ2-7, so the J call may be wrong. The CDR3 covers 12 residues. The germline V gene encodes CDR1 MNHNS and CDR2 SASEGT. The CDR3 is CASSRDPGEQYF. The CDR3 bases are TGTGCCAGCAGCAGGGACCCAGGCGAGCAGTACTTC.

This chain links TRBV6-8 with TRBJ1-5; no clear D gene. The V gene lost 5 bases and the J gene lost 4 bases, with 9 bases spanning the gap. CDR3 length: 13 residues. Germline assignment: CDR1 MNHGY and CDR2 SAAAGT. The CDR3 DNA follows: TGTGCCAGCAGTGACACAAAAAATCAGCCCCAGCATTTT. Protein product: CASSDTKNQPQHF.

In this sample, this clonotype is medium-sized. The chain uses TRBV7-2 and TRBJ2-5, with 9 positions matching TRBD2. Unmatched junction bases numbered 12, after V lost 5 bases and J lost 11 bases. The CDR3 sequence is 14 residues long. Germline values: CDR1 SGHTA, CDR2 FQGNSA. CDR3 residues: CASSRTSDHNEQYF. The CDR3 nucleotides are TGTGCCAGCAGCCGGACTAGCGACCACAATGAGCAGTACTTC.

The chain couples TRBV6-8 to TRBJ2-1; possibly TRBD2 for D (5 bases). The CDR3 spans 14 residues. V shed 5 bases and J shed 0 bases, with 8 bases lying between them. In germline, CDR1 is MNHGY, CDR2 SAAAGT. CDR3 DNA sequence: TGTGCCAGCAGTGGTACTAGCTCCTACAATGAGCAGTTCTTC. Translated, it gives CASSGTSSYNEQFF.

The chain uses TRBV7-2 and TRBJ2-3, with 12 bases aligning to TRBD2. The J segment lost 2 bases and the V segment lost 1 base, leaving 4 bases of the junction unmatched. Germline V lookup: CDR1 SGHTA, CDR2 FQGNSA. The CDR3 sequence is 17 residues long. CDR3 sequence (DNA): TGTGCCAGCAGCTTAGAACTAGCGGGAGGTCCCACAGATACGCAGTATTTT. This sequence encodes CASSLELAGGPTDTQYF.

The chain links TRBV6-1 to TRBJ1-2; perhaps TRBD1 as D (6 bases). Germline V CDR1 and CDR2: MNHNS, SASEGT. The CDR3 is 15 residues long. Trimming took off 7 bases at V and 1 base at J, with 16 bases between the two ends. The CDR3, as DNA: TGTGCCAGCATTCTCACCCCAGGGGATAACTATGGCTACACCTTC. This translates into CASILTPGDNYGYTF.

This clonotype was detected only once. V is TRBV6-5 and J is TRBJ1-5, with TRBD1 matching over 8 bases. The CDR3 loop spans 16 amino acids. Germline-derived CDR1 and CDR2 are MNHEY and SVGAGI. Trimming took 6 bases from V and 6 from J; bases not matched to a gene: 13. The CDR3 protein is CASRTLAGGLGQPQHF. The CDR3 DNA reads TGTGCCAGCAGGACCCTCGCAGGGGGCTTAGGTCAGCCCCAGCATTTT.